This T cell receptor beta chain is drawn from a study of human T cells and chemical hapten exposure. A few counts support this clonotype. Its antigen is as yet unknown. Time point in this sample: pre-sensitization, week 0. Documented treatment: therapeutic diphenylcyclopropenone sensitization with weekly scalp DPC. Total RNA came from unfractionated whole blood. MiXCR was run by TCRdb on the RACE reads, yielding one entry per CDR3 protein. The top ten clones hold more than 1% of a sample with 250,000 or so distinct CDR3 sequences, approximately 7.5% of them seen once. Study-wide results and limits: It was expanded TCRs that formed significantly more large CDR3 similarity clusters than controls did. There was no change with DPC sensitization in TCRs above 1 in 1000 frequency. Alopecia affecting every donor means their immune response may not match healthy people's.

The ends were cut back, 6 bases at V and 0 bases at J, with 11 bases in the middle. Germline CDR1 MNHNS, CDR2 SASEGT. This CDR3 has 14 residues. The source material was whole blood, sampled in connection with sensitization to the hapten diphenylcyclopropenone (DPC). J is TRBJ1-1 and V is TRBV6-1; no reliable D call. The source of this sequence is a man aged 18 to 30 with alopecia areata. Some clones in this sample may be carry-over from other donors' samples. CDR3 sequence (DNA): TGTGCCAGCAGAGACGGAGACCTGAACACTGAAGCTTTCTTT. Its protein is CASRDGDLNTEAFF.